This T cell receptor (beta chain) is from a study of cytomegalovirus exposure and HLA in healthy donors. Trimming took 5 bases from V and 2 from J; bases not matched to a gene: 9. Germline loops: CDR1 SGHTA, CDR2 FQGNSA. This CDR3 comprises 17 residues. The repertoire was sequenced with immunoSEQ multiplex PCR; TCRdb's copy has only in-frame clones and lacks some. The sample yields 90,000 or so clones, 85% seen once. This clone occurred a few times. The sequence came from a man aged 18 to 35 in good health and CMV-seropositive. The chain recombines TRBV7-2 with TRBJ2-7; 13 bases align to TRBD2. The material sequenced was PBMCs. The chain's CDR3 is CASSIQGLAGFTYEQYF. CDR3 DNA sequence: TGTGCCAGCAGCATACAGGGACTAGCGGGATTTACCTACGAGCAGTACTTC.